The 28 T cell receptor beta chains presented below share a single source sample, sequenced in a study of neurological immune-mediated disorders (dated by TCRdb to the late 2010s). Libraries were made using 5' RACE. For sequencing, an Illumina HiSeq 2500 was employed. TCRdb passed the public sequencing reads through fastp at Q25 and MiXCR, retaining productive beta sequences. Rows are combined by CDR3 protein, so each entry shows the most common genes and DNA. The sample table shows around 50,000 distinct CDR3 sequences, and approximately 17% are seen once. The leading ten clones occupy 4% to 4.5% of the sample. Sequencing used PBMCs. These receptors were obtained from a man in his 60s in good health.

This clonotype appeared many times. The chain recombines TRBV9 with TRBJ2-1; D may be TRBD2 (6 bases). The CDR3 extends over 14 amino acids. V lost 4 bases, J lost 6 bases, and 14 bases lay in between. Germline CDR1 is SGDLS and CDR2 is YYNGEE. The CDR3 spells CASSPQTSVNEQFF. CDR3 in DNA: TGTGCCAGCAGCCCTCAGACTAGTGTCAATGAGCAGTTCTTC.

There are many counts of this clonotype. The chain recombines TRBV11-2 with TRBJ2-7; no definite D call. CDR3 length equals 14 residues. Trimming took off 6 bases at V and 0 bases at J, with 12 bases between the two ends. The germline V gene has CDR1 SGHAT and CDR2 FQNNGV. The CDR3 spells CASRNLRSSYEQYF. CDR3 DNA sequence: TGTGCCAGCAGGAACCTTCGCAGCTCCTACGAGCAGTACTTC.

The sample holds many counts of this clonotype. The V call is TRBV7-2, the J call TRBJ2-1, with D tentatively TRBD1 or TRBD2 (5 bases each). V dropped 3 bases and J dropped 10 bases, with 16 bases sitting between them. The CDR3 is made up of 14 amino acids. The germline V gene encodes CDR1 SGHTA and CDR2 FQGNSA. CDR3 coding DNA: TGTGCCAGCAGCTTCCCAGGGACGCCCCGGGAGCAGTTCTTC. Protein: CASSFPGTPREQFF.

As concerns this clonotype: A much larger clone differs by one base, so this may be a read error. The V and J genes are TRBV20-1 and TRBJ2-3, with 9 positions matching TRBD2. V was clipped by 6 bases and J by 4 bases; unmatched bases: 11. The CDR3 length is 15 residues. In germline, CDR1 is DFQATT, CDR2 SNEGSKA (reference sequence). CDR3: CSASGTSWRADTQYF. The CDR3 DNA reads as TGCAGTGCGAGTGGGACTAGCTGGAGGGCAGATACGCAGTATTTT.

This clonotype has ten or more counts. The chain uses TRBV7-2 and TRBJ1-6; 7 bases fit TRBD1. This CDR3 is 16 amino acids long. Trimming took 1 base from V and 7 from J; bases not matched to a gene: 7. Per germline, CDR1 SGHTA and CDR2 FQGNSA. CDR3 amino acids: CASSLEPGTDNSPLHF. The CDR3 coding sequence is TGTGCCAGCAGCTTAGAACCCGGGACAGACAATTCACCCCTCCACTTT.

This chain joins TRBV19 and TRBJ2-1; TRBD2 matches at 10 bases. The CDR3 is made up of 15 amino acids. Trimming cost V 4 bases and J 3 bases; bases outside gene matches: 3. The V gene's germline CDR1 is LNHDA and CDR2 SQIVND (reference sequence). The CDR3: CASSRLAGVYNEQFF. Here the CDR3 DNA reads TGTGCCAGTAGTAGGCTAGCGGGAGTCTACAATGAGCAGTTCTTC.

In this sample, this clonotype turned up a few times. V usage is TRBV28 and J usage is TRBJ2-7; unclear D gene. V lost 6 bases to trimming and J lost 2 bases, with 11 bases between them. CDR1 and CDR2 (germline): MDHEN, SYDVKM. The CDR3 is 13 amino acids. CDR3 amino acids: CASRAPVTYEQYF. Written as DNA, the CDR3 is TGTGCCAGCAGGGCACCCGTTACCTACGAGCAGTACTTC.

This clonotype was seen ten or more times. The V and J genes are TRBV6-5 and TRBJ2-7, with D possibly being TRBD2 (6 bases). The CDR3 is made up of 15 amino acids. CDR1 and CDR2 (germline): MNHEY, SVGAGI. With 2 bases removed from V and 1 base from J, the gap between germline ends came to 12 bases. Here the CDR3 reads CASSYGGAGSYEQYF. The CDR3 nucleotides are TGTGCCAGCAGTTACGGAGGGGCCGGATCCTACGAGCAGTACTTC.

This clonotype has a count of ten or more. The chain has TRBV12-3 or TRBV12-4 and TRBJ1-2, with 9 bases aligning to TRBD1. The CDR3 length is 14 residues. Trimming took 5 bases from V and 8 from J; bases not matched to a gene: 9. CDR3 sequence (DNA): TGTGCCAGCAGTCTTGACAGGGGGGTGAGCGGCTACACCTTC. Amino acid sequence: CASSLDRGVSGYTF.

This clonotype was recorded a few times. V is TRBV7-2 and J is TRBJ2-3; 8 bases map to TRBD2. The length of the CDR3 is 17 residues. V lost 2 bases to trimming and J lost 3 bases; unmatched junction nucleotides: 10. Germline V gives CDR1 SGHTA, CDR2 FQGNSA. This CDR3 reads CASSLNGGRSGTDTQYF. CDR3 DNA: TGTGCCAGCAGCTTAAACGGCGGGAGGTCTGGTACAGATACGCAGTATTTT.

This clonotype was counted ten times or more. This chain connects TRBV5-1 to TRBJ2-1; 13 bases are a match to TRBD2. V gave up 0 bases and J gave up 6 bases; unmatched junction bases: 0. CDR1 and CDR2 from the germline V gene are SGHRS and YFSETQ. This CDR3 is built from 15 residues. This chain's CDR3 is CASSLGLAGGNEQFF. CDR3 nucleotides: TGCGCCAGCAGCTTGGGACTAGCGGGAGGCAATGAGCAGTTCTTC.

Only a few counts were recorded for this clonotype. V usage is TRBV5-1 and J usage is TRBJ2-3; D unclear. V gave up 4 bases and J gave up 5 bases, with 17 bases separating them. Germline-derived CDR1 and CDR2 are SGHRS and YFSETQ. The CDR3 covers 15 residues. The DNA for the CDR3 is TGCGCCAGCAGCGCCTGGCCGGCGTTCGAAGATACGCAGTATTTT. Protein sequence: CASSAWPAFEDTQYF.

On this clonotype itself: A much larger clonotype is one base distant, so this may be a read error. This rearrangement joins TRBV7-6 to TRBJ2-2; D possibly corresponds to TRBD1 (6 bases). V was clipped by 2 bases and J by 0 bases, with 13 bases between them. This CDR3 region has 17 residues. The germline V gene encodes CDR1 SGHVS and CDR2 FNYEAQ. The CDR3 DNA reads TGTGCCAGCAGCTTACCTGAGGGGGTGACGAACACCGGGGAGCTGTTTTTT. Protein product: CASSLPEGVTNTGELFF.

This clonotype was observed at least ten times. The V gene is TRBV5-5, the J gene TRBJ2-7; 9 nucleotides agree with TRBD1. CDR1 and CDR2 from the germline V gene are SGHKS and YYEKEE (reference sequence). The CDR3 spans 15 residues. The ends lost 0 bases at V and 4 bases at J; junction bases unmatched: 5. The CDR3 region is CASSLAGTGNYEQYF. CDR3 bases: TGTGCCAGCAGCTTGGCCGGGACAGGGAATTACGAGCAGTACTTC.

This clonotype has a count of ten or more. The chain employs TRBV9 and TRBJ2-7; 10 bases fit TRBD1. The CDR3 extends over 14 amino acids. V shed 4 bases and J 3 bases; nucleotides not matched to a gene: 4. Germline loops: CDR1 SGDLS, CDR2 YYNGEE. The CDR3 DNA follows: TGTGCCAGCAGCCCAGGGACAGGGGTCTACGAGCAGTACTTC. Translating gives CASSPGTGVYEQYF.

This clonotype was counted at least ten times. V usage is TRBV3-1 and J usage is TRBJ1-1; 9 positions match TRBD1. The length of the CDR3 is 14 residues. Losses at the gene ends were 3 bases for V and 2 bases for J; bases not matched to a gene: 1. The germline V gene encodes CDR1 LGHDT and CDR2 YNNKEL (reference sequence). CDR3 DNA: TGTGCCAGCAGCCAGGGACAGGGAAACACTGAAGCTTTCTTT. Protein product: CASSQGQGNTEAFF.

Ten or more counts support this clonotype. The rearrangement links TRBV28 to TRBJ1-6; D possibly corresponds to TRBD1 (6 bases). Trimming cost V 7 bases and J 7 bases, with 17 bases left between them. From germline, CDR1 is MDHEN and CDR2 SYDVKM. CDR3 size: 15 residues. The CDR3 is CASTLYQGRNSPLHF. In nucleotides, the CDR3 is TGTGCCAGCACTCTTTACCAGGGGCGGAATTCACCCCTCCACTTT.

The table lists this clonotype with many counts. The chain is built from TRBV7-2 and TRBJ2-3; 7 bases are shared with TRBD2. V lost 4 bases, J lost 0 bases, and 10 bases stayed unmatched. This CDR3 region has 17 residues. Germline V gives CDR1 SGHTA, CDR2 FQGNSA. CDR3 region: CASSSQTGTTSTDTQYF. The CDR3 DNA is TGTGCCAGCAGCTCGCAAACGGGGACTACTAGCACAGATACGCAGTATTTT.

This clonotype was detected ten times or more. V and J are TRBV4-2 and TRBJ2-1, with TRBD2 identical over 10 bases. The CDR3 has 17 amino acids. V lost 0 bases to trimming and J lost 4 bases; unmatched junction nucleotides: 6. Germline CDR1 reads LGHNA; CDR2 reads YNFKEQ. CDR3: CASSQEALAGYYNEQFF. CDR3 DNA sequence: TGTGCCAGCAGCCAAGAGGCACTAGCGGGGTATTACAATGAGCAGTTCTTC.

This clonotype showed up many times. The chain has TRBV11-3 and TRBJ2-3; D not resolved. The length of the CDR3 is 13 residues. Looked up from germline, CDR1 is SGHNT and CDR2 is YENEEA. Trimming took 1 base from V and 8 from J, leaving 10 bases between them. Here the CDR3 DNA reads TGTGCCAGCAGCTTAGCCGCGCTAGGTACGCAGTATTTT. Translation gives CASSLAALGTQYF.

Many counts were recorded for this clonotype. The gene calls are TRBV2 and TRBJ1-3; tentative D call: TRBD1 (5 bases). Germline V lookup: CDR1 SNHLY, CDR2 FYNNEI. This CDR3 has 15 amino acids. V was shortened by 5 bases and J by 1 base, with 12 bases between the two germline ends. CDR3 sequence (DNA): TGTGCCAGCAGTATCAGGGTTGCGTCTGGAAACACCATATATTTT. Amino acid sequence: CASSIRVASGNTIYF.

The chain employs TRBV20-1 and TRBJ1-1; 8 bases are a match to TRBD1. The CDR3 loop spans 12 amino acids. After removal of 6 bases from V and 10 bases from J, the junction contained 10 bases not matched to a gene. Per the germline V gene, CDR1 is DFQATT and CDR2 is SNEGSKA (reference sequence). DNA for the CDR3: TGCAGTGCCCCAGGGACAGGCTCTGGAGCTTTCTTT. Translated: CSAPGTGSGAFF.

This clonotype was seen repeatedly, ten times or more. The CDR3 nucleotides read TGTGCCAGCAGCTTAGCTGGGAGGGGGACCAAAAACATTCAGTACTTC. This encodes CASSLAGRGTKNIQYF. V gene TRBV7-2 combines with J gene TRBJ2-4; a possible D gene is TRBD2 (7 bases). CDR3 length: 16 residues. The V end was cut by 0 bases, the J end by 2 bases, with 11 bases between. Germline V gene lookup returns CDR1 SGHTA and CDR2 FQGNSA.

This clonotype has a count of ten or more. The chain links TRBV4-3 to TRBJ2-1; D is ambiguous. This CDR3 spans 15 amino acids. V lost 1 base, J lost 12 bases, and 19 bases lay in between. Germline CDR1 and CDR2: LGHNA and YSLEER. CDR3 amino acids: CASSQGPGTQHRQFF. CDR3 nucleotide sequence: TGCGCCAGCAGCCAAGGTCCCGGCACCCAACATAGGCAGTTCTTC.

This clonotype was detected ten times or more. For the CDR3, the DNA is TGTGCCAGCAGGGCTAGCGGGAGAAGCACAGATACGCAGTATTTT. Its protein product is CASRASGRSTDTQYF. The chain links TRBV2 to TRBJ2-3; 10 nucleotides match TRBD2. V shed 6 bases and J 0 bases; nucleotides not matched to a gene: 3. The V gene's germline CDR1 is SNHLY and CDR2 FYNNEI. The CDR3 is made up of 15 amino acids.

Many counts were recorded for this clonotype. The V gene is TRBV29-1, the J gene TRBJ2-7; D gene uncertain. Trimming shortened V by 4 bases and J by 0 bases, and 13 bases separated the two germline ends. CDR1 SQVTM and CDR2 ANQGSEA come from the germline V gene. The CDR3 contains 14 residues. CDR3 sequence (DNA): TGCAGCGTTGCGGCAGATCTTCCCTCCTACGAGCAGTACTTC. Its translation: CSVAADLPSYEQYF.

This clonotype was found many times. The chain joins TRBV20-1 to TRBJ2-3; 11 bases align to TRBD2. This CDR3 has 17 amino acids. V was pared by 3 bases and J by 2 bases, with 10 bases of the junction left unmatched. The germline V gene encodes CDR1 DFQATT and CDR2 SNEGSKA (reference sequence). This CDR3 is CSARIYSGRGPTDTQYF. The CDR3, as DNA: TGCAGTGCTAGGATATATAGCGGGAGGGGGCCCACAGATACGCAGTATTTT.

This clonotype was observed at least ten times. The V gene is TRBV12-3 or TRBV12-4, the J gene TRBJ1-5, with D possibly TRBD1 on 5 matching bases. CDR3 length: 14 residues. Trimming took off 8 bases at V and 7 bases at J, with 18 bases between the two ends. This CDR3 reads CASALAGGRQPQHF. Here the CDR3 DNA reads TGTGCCAGCGCCCTAGCGGGGGGACGACAGCCCCAGCATTTT.